These 6 T cell receptor beta chains share one sample of origin, sequenced in a study of blood T cell repertoires in COVID-19. Using immunoSEQ multiplex PCR, the repertoire was profiled, and TCRdb retains in-frame clones only, with some absent. This table has approximately 170,000 clones, about 86% appearing once. Specimen: peripheral blood. These receptors came from an older woman with acute or convalescent COVID-19.

About this clone itself: One end of the junction varies from germline; a read error may be responsible. V usage is TRBV11-2 and J usage is TRBJ2-7, with D possibly matching TRBD1 (5 bases). This CDR3 region has 11 residues. Germline V lookup: CDR1 SGHAT, CDR2 FQNNGV. CDR3 DNA sequence: TGTGCCAGCAGCATAGACAGCGAGCAGTACTTC. Translating it yields CASSIDSEQYF.

The chain joins TRBV6-6 to TRBJ1-5; no reliable D call. The CDR3 has 15 residues. From germline, CDR1 is MNHNY and CDR2 SVGAGI (reference sequence). Trimming left V 3 bases short and J 5 bases short, with 14 bases between. Written as DNA, the CDR3 is TGTGCCAGCAGTTATTTGGGGTACGGGGATCAGCCCCAGCATTTT. Translation: CASSYLGYGDQPQHF.

The J gene is TRBJ2-7, the V gene TRBV2; 11 nucleotides align to TRBD1. Losses at the gene ends were 8 bases for V and 4 bases for J; bases not matched to a gene: 4. CDR3 length equals 13 residues. From germline, CDR1 is SNHLY and CDR2 FYNNEI. The CDR3 loop reads CASAGTGGYEQYF. CDR3 bases: TGTGCCAGCGCCGGGACAGGGGGTTACGAGCAGTACTTC.

CDR3 amino acids: CASSPLRLAGGPDTQYF. In nucleotides, the CDR3 is TGTGCCAGCAGCCCGCTAAGACTAGCGGGGGGGCCGGATACGCAGTATTTT. The chain joins TRBV11-2 to TRBJ2-3; the match to TRBD2 covers 14 bases. Trimming took 5 bases from V and 6 from J; bases not matched to a gene: 10. CDR3 size: 17 residues. Germline V lookup: CDR1 SGHAT, CDR2 FQNNGV.

This chain connects TRBV29-1 to TRBJ2-3; TRBD2 aligns across 7 bases. The J segment lost 3 bases and the V segment lost 3 bases, leaving 3 bases of the junction unmatched. Germline values: CDR1 SQVTM, CDR2 ANQGSEA. CDR3 length equals 13 residues. The CDR3 protein is CSVEVGGTDTQYF. The CDR3 DNA sequence: TGCAGCGTTGAGGTCGGGGGGACAGATACGCAGTATTTT.

This sequence joins TRBV2 and TRBJ2-2; D call uncertain. V lost 5 bases and J lost 4, with 8 bases in between. Germline lookup yields CDR1 SNHLY and CDR2 FYNNEI. This CDR3 has 13 amino acids. CDR3 protein: CASSPDSTGELFF. CDR3 nucleotides: TGTGCCAGCAGTCCCGATAGCACCGGGGAGCTGTTTTTT.